The clone carrying this T cell receptor beta chain was recorded a few times. Its cognate antigen is unknown. 13 Jbeta primers and 60 Vbeta primers were used for the PCR. This table comes from immunoSEQ multiplex PCR, and its TCRdb copy is limited to in-frame clones, with some not included. The data contain 150,000 to 200,000 clones, about 78% of them singletons. This entry is derived from a study of cytomegalovirus exposure and HLA in healthy donors. Overall study results and limits: Cytomegalovirus-associated TCR beta chains were listed, numbering approximately 150. The study had only CMV serostatus as immune exposure information. In vitro confirmation showed three CMV-associated chains to be CMV antigen specific. An analysis done earlier found most TCR beta V segments productive about 90% or about 30% of the time.

CDR3 length: 11 residues. Germline CDR1 is GTSNPN and CDR2 is SVGIG (reference sequence). Trimming removed 0 bases from V and 3 bases from J, with 3 bases in between. This TCR was recovered from a woman aged 50 to 60 in good health and CMV-seropositive. The V call is TRBV30, the J call TRBJ2-7; D gene uncertain. The sequenced sample was PBMCs. The CDR3 protein is CAWSVSYEQYF. The CDR3 nucleotides are TGTGCCTGGAGTGTCAGCTACGAGCAGTACTTC.